Listed below are T cell receptor beta chains from one sample, sequenced in a study of OX40 agonist ivuxolimab in advanced cancers. Data came from immunoSEQ multiplex PCR; TCRdb stores just in-frame clones and leaves some out. The sample yields just over 14,000 clones, just under 75% seen once. This specimen was CD4+ or CD8+ T cells sorted from blood, taken in a trial of the OX40 agonist ivuxolimab. These receptors were obtained from an adult with an advanced solid tumor such as melanoma, head and neck, liver or kidney cancer. CDR3s include the opening cysteine and the closing phenylalanine or tryptophan. D genes are given only for firm matches. Rows give clone size only sometimes, using once, few, many, or a class for an expanded clone.

abundance	d_gene	len	v_gene	j_gene	CDR3nt	CDR3aa
-	TRBD2	15	TRBV4-1	TRBJ2-7	TGCGCCAGCAGCTTTAACTTAGCGGGAGCCTACGAGCAGTACTTC	CASSFNLAGAYEQYF
-	-	13	TRBV27	TRBJ2-1	TGTGCCAGCAGCGTGGGGGGTTTGGGTGAGCAGTTCTTC	CASSVGGLGEQFF
-	-	14	TRBV11-2	TRBJ2-7	TGTGCCAGCAGCTTACCGGGGAGCTCCTACGAGCAGTACTTC	CASSLPGSSYEQYF
medium-sized	-	17	TRBV5-5	TRBJ1-1	TGTGCCAGCAGCTTGTTTTACCCCCCAGCAATGAACACTGAAGCTTTCTTT	CASSLFYPPAMNTEAFF
-	-	14	TRBV4-3	TRBJ1-2	TGCGCCAGCAGCCAAGCTACAGGTCCCTATGGCTACACCTTC	CASSQATGPYGYTF
-	TRBD2	15	TRBV11-2	TRBJ2-1	TGTGCCAGCAGCTTAGCGGGAGGGTTCCTGAATGAGCAGTTCTTC	CASSLAGGFLNEQFF
-	TRBD1	14	TRBV5-5	TRBJ1-2	TGTGCCAGCAGGCACATCGGGGACAGTTCTGGCTACACCTTC	CASRHIGDSSGYTF
large	-	11	TRBV27	TRBJ2-7	TGTGCCAGCAGTTTAGGGCTTGAGCAGTACTTC	CASSLGLEQYF
few	-	13	TRBV6-5	TRBJ2-3	TGTGCCAGCAGCCCCAGTGGGGCGGAAACGCAGTATTTT	CASSPSGAETQYF
-	TRBD2	15	TRBV7-8	TRBJ2-3	TGTGCCAGCAGCCCTAGGACTAGCGGGATTGATACGCAGTATTTT	CASSPRTSGIDTQYF
-	TRBD1	24	TRBV27	TRBJ2-4	TGTGCCAGCAGTTTATCTTCCCCCCGGTCGGGACAGGGGTCATTCCTACTAGCCAAAAACATTCAGTACTTC	CASSLSSPRSGQGSFLLAKNIQYF
-	-	12	TRBV19	TRBJ2-6	TGTGCCAGTAGTACTGGGGCCAACGTCCTGACTTTC	CASSTGANVLTF
-	-	16	TRBV7-9	TRBJ1-2	TGTGCCAGCAGCTTCGGGGGGTTTGACGGAGCTTGGGGCTACACCTTC	CASSFGGFDGAWGYTF
-	TRBD2	16	TRBV7-6	TRBJ2-7	TGTGCCAGCAGCTTGGCCACAGGACTAGCGGCCTACGAGCAGTACTTC	CASSLATGLAAYEQYF
once	-	13	TRBV7-6	TRBJ2-3	TGTGCCAGCAGCTCGATCCAGGCAGATACGCAGTATTTT	CASSSIQADTQYF
-	TRBD1	14	TRBV11-2	TRBJ1-2	TGTGCCAGCAGCGTAGGACAGGGGGACTATGGCTACACCTTC	CASSVGQGDYGYTF
-	TRBD2	15	TRBV19	TRBJ2-7	TGTGCCAGTAGTATAGGGGGGACTACTCCCTACGAGCAGTACTTC	CASSIGGTTPYEQYF
-	-	20	TRBV4-1	TRBJ2-3	TGCGCCAGCAGCCGACTCCAAGCTGGGGTAGCGGAAAGCCGCACAGATACGCAGTATTTT	CASSRLQAGVAESRTDTQYF
few	TRBD2	15	TRBV6-1	TRBJ2-6	TGTGCCAGGGGGGAGGGCTCAGGTGGGGCCAACGTCCTGACTTTC	CARGEGSGGANVLTF
-	-	14	TRBV5-4	TRBJ1-4	TGTGCCAGCAGCTTCGACCCAGAAACTGAAAAACTGTTTTTT	CASSFDPETEKLFF
few	-	15	TRBV4-1	TRBJ2-3	TGCGCCAGCAACGGGTGGGGGGCGGCCACAGATACGCAGTATTTT	CASNGWGAATDTQYF
medium-sized	TRBD2	16	TRBV27	TRBJ2-7	TGTGCCAGCAGTTTATCGTACCCGGGACTAGCGTTCGAGCAGTACTTC	CASSLSYPGLAFEQYF
-	TRBD1	15	TRBV11-2	TRBJ2-7	TGTGCCAGCAGCTTAGGTGGGACAGGGGGATACGAGCAGTACTTC	CASSLGGTGGYEQYF
-	-	13	TRBV11-2	TRBJ1-5	TGTGCCAGCAGCTTAGAAGACAATCAGCCCCAGCATTTT	CASSLEDNQPQHF
-	TRBD2	15	TRBV27	TRBJ2-3	TGTGCCAGCAGTTTAGGGGCGGGAGAGACAGATACGCAGTATTTT	CASSLGAGETDTQYF
-	-	16	TRBV27	TRBJ2-1	TGTGCCAGCAGTTTAGGTGGGATGGGGACCTACAATGAGCAGTTCTTC	CASSLGGMGTYNEQFF
-	TRBD2	15	TRBV9	TRBJ2-2	TGTGCCAGCTCCCCTAGCGGGGGTAACACCGGGGAGCTGTTTTTT	CASSPSGGNTGELFF
-	-	11	TRBV27	TRBJ2-7	TGTGCCAGCAGAAGCTCCTACGAGCAGTACTTC	CASRSSYEQYF
-	-	14	TRBV11-1	TRBJ2-7	TGTGCCAGCAGCCCTAGGGACATTCTCTACGAGCAGTACTTC	CASSPRDILYEQYF
-	TRBD2	14	TRBV7-3	TRBJ2-1	TGTGCCAGCAGTTCTCTAGCGGGAATGGATGAGCAGTTCTTC	CASSSLAGMDEQFF
few	-	15	TRBV28	TRBJ1-5	TGTGCCAGCAGTTTCGAGGCACTGGGCAATCAGCCCCAGCATTTT	CASSFEALGNQPQHF
-	-	13	TRBV30	TRBJ2-2	TGTGCCTGGGCTACTAGGGGGACCGGGGAGCTGTTTTTT	CAWATRGTGELFF
-	-	15	TRBV13	TRBJ2-1	TGTGCCAGCAGCTCTCCTGACACAACCTACAATGAGCAGTTCTTC	CASSSPDTTYNEQFF
-	-	13	TRBV6-5	TRBJ1-2	TGTGCCAGCAGCCCTGGCAGGGTTGTTGGCTACACCTTC	CASSPGRVVGYTF
-	TRBD2	14	TRBV10-1	TRBJ2-7	TGCGCCAGCAGCGGGCGGGGGACCGCCTACGAGCAGTACTTC	CASSGRGTAYEQYF
-	-	14	TRBV7-9	TRBJ2-2	TGTGCCAGCAGCATGACTAGGGGCACCGGGGAGCTGTTTTTT	CASSMTRGTGELFF
-	-	14	TRBV30	TRBJ1-1	TGTGCCTGGAGTGTTACAAGTGGCTACACTGAAGCTTTCTTT	CAWSVTSGYTEAFF
-	-	13	TRBV30	TRBJ1-2	TGTGCCTGGAGTGTACCCTCAACAGGGCCAGTAACCTTC	CAWSVPSTGPVTF
-	TRBD2	15	TRBV6-1	TRBJ2-7	TGTGCCAGCAATTGGGATAGCGGGAGATATTCCGAGCAGTACTTC	CASNWDSGRYSEQYF
-	-	16	TRBV5-4	TRBJ1-1	TGTGCCAGCAGCTTGGGAGCACGGCAGGGGTACACTGAAGCTTTCTTT	CASSLGARQGYTEAFF
-	-	13	TRBV30	TRBJ2-3	TGTGCCTGGAGTGTAAGTTGGACAGATACGCAGTATTTT	CAWSVSWTDTQYF
medium-sized	-	14	TRBV6-1	TRBJ2-7	TGTGCCAGCAGCGGGCGGGGACAGAACTACGAGCAGTACTTC	CASSGRGQNYEQYF
-	-	13	TRBV7-9	TRBJ2-4	TGTGCCAGCAGCCCACCGACACAAAACATTCAGTACTTC	CASSPPTQNIQYF
-	-	13	TRBV14	TRBJ2-1	TGTGCCAGCAGCCAAGGGGGTGCTGTGGGGCAGTTCTTC	CASSQGGAVGQFF
-	TRBD1	16	TRBV27	TRBJ1-1	TGTGCCAGCAGTTCGTACTCCGGGACAGCAAACACTGAAGCTTTCTTT	CASSSYSGTANTEAFF
-	-	15	TRBV7-9	TRBJ2-7	TGTGCCAGCAGCTTAGAGGGGGGATTCGTTTACGAGCAGTACTTC	CASSLEGGFVYEQYF
-	TRBD2	17	TRBV7-9	TRBJ2-3	TGTGCCAGCAGCACCCGACTAGCGGGATATGGCATAGATACGCAGTATTTT	CASSTRLAGYGIDTQYF
-	-	15	TRBV7-9	TRBJ2-7	TGTGCCAGCAGCTCCCCTGCGGACAGTGTCTACGAGCAGTACTTC	CASSSPADSVYEQYF
-	-	13	TRBV19	TRBJ2-5	TGTGCCAGTGCCGAGGACAGCCAAGAGACCCAGTACTTC	CASAEDSQETQYF
-	-	17	TRBV7-7	TRBJ2-7	TGTGCCAGCAGCTTAGTTTCCCCTAAGGCAGGGCCCTACGAGCAGTACTTC	CASSLVSPKAGPYEQYF
-	-	13	TRBV11-3	TRBJ1-5	TGTGCCAGCAGCTTTGGTATCAATCAGCCCCAGCATTTT	CASSFGINQPQHF
-	TRBD2	14	TRBV27	TRBJ2-5	TGTGCCAGCAGACTCTTGGGGACTAGAGAGACCCAGTACTTC	CASRLLGTRETQYF
-	-	15	TRBV4-3	TRBJ1-2	TGCGCCAGCAGCCAAGATCGATCACCTTCCTATGGCTACACCTTC	CASSQDRSPSYGYTF
few	-	14	TRBV7-9	TRBJ2-7	TGTGCCAGCAGCCATGTGGGCAGGGGGGACGAGCAGTACTTC	CASSHVGRGDEQYF
-	-	13	TRBV27	TRBJ1-5	TGTGCCAGCAGTCAAGGGACATTCCAGCCCCAGCATTTT	CASSQGTFQPQHF
few	-	14	TRBV28	TRBJ2-2	TGTGCCAGCAGTTTTATTGAGGAAGCCGGGGAGCTGTTTTTT	CASSFIEEAGELFF
-	TRBD2	16	TRBV7-2	TRBJ2-7	TGTGCCAGCAGCTTTTATAGCGGGGAGGGTTATTACGAGCAGTACTTC	CASSFYSGEGYYEQYF
once	TRBD2	16	TRBV15	TRBJ2-3	TGTGCCACCAGCAGAGTTCGGGAGGGGGGCACAGATACGCAGTATTTT	CATSRVREGGTDTQYF
few	-	14	TRBV4-3	TRBJ2-1	TGCGCCAGCAGCCAAGAAAGGTCGAGGCATGAGCAGTTCTTC	CASSQERSRHEQFF